A single sample gave rise to the 17 T cell receptor beta chains below, sequenced in a study of PD-L1 blockade in urothelial cancer. Measured with immunoSEQ multiplex PCR; TCRdb has only the in-frame clones, and not every one. The sample holds 100,000 to 150,000 clones, roughly 80% seen once. Specified time point: pretreatment peripheral blood. The material was PBMCs, obtained around atezolizumab (anti-PD-L1) treatment. All receptors derive from a man between 50 and 59 years old with urothelial cancer.

The J gene is TRBJ1-3, the V gene TRBV6-5; D possibly corresponds to TRBD1 (6 bases). The CDR3 loop spans 15 amino acids. Between the trimmed V and J ends, which lost 6 bases and 0 bases, there was a span of 12 bases. Germline assignment: CDR1 MNHEY and CDR2 SVGAGI. The DNA for the CDR3 is TGTGCCAGCAGATCGGGACAATTCTCTGGAAACACCATATATTTT. Translated: CASRSGQFSGNTIYF.

The gene calls are TRBV5-1 and TRBJ1-4, with TRBD1 matching 8 bases. This CDR3 is built from 15 residues. Germline-derived CDR1 and CDR2 are SGHRS and YFSETQ. Trimming at V came to 4 bases and at J to 3 bases, leaving 5 bases not matched to a gene. The CDR3 spells CASSPDRGANEKLFF. The CDR3 bases are TGCGCCAGCAGCCCCGACAGGGGCGCTAATGAAAAACTGTTTTTT.

The CDR3 DNA follows: TGTGCCAGCAGTCAGGATTATAATTCACCCCTCCACTTT. It specifies CASSQDYNSPLHF. J is TRBJ1-6 and V is TRBV7-9; D gene uncertain. V was pared by 6 bases and J by 4 bases, with 7 bases between. The CDR3 extends over 13 amino acids. Germline V gives CDR1 SEHNR, CDR2 FQNEAQ (reference sequence).

J is TRBJ1-6 and V is TRBV28, with TRBD1 matching 8 bases. The CDR3 has 17 amino acids. V shed 6 bases and J 7 bases; nucleotides not matched to a gene: 14. Germline V gene lookup returns CDR1 MDHEN and CDR2 SYDVKM. The CDR3 is CASSSPTGGSFNSPLHF. In nucleotides, the CDR3 is TGTGCCAGCAGCTCTCCAACAGGGGGATCTTTCAATTCACCCCTCCACTTT.

This clone has more than one count but fewer than ten. The rearrangement links TRBV5-1 to TRBJ1-2; 7 bases fit TRBD1. CDR1 and CDR2 from the germline V gene are SGHRS and YFSETQ. Trimming at V came to 4 bases and at J to 3 bases, leaving 6 bases not matched to a gene. CDR3 length equals 14 residues. CDR3 sequence: CASSQTGTDYGYTF. The CDR3 DNA reads TGCGCCAGCAGCCAAACCGGGACAGACTATGGCTACACCTTC.

The chain joins TRBV6-5 to TRBJ1-1, with D uncertain. This CDR3 comprises 13 residues. Trimming pared 6 bases from V and 0 bases from J, leaving 8 bases between. The V gene's germline CDR1 is MNHEY and CDR2 SVGAGI. CDR3 sequence (DNA): TGTGCCAGCAGCAGATTTTTGAACACTGAAGCTTTCTTT. Protein product: CASSRFLNTEAFF.

The chain joins TRBV10-1 to TRBJ2-2; D unresolved. The germline V gene encodes CDR1 WNHNN and CDR2 SYGVQD (reference sequence). This CDR3 comprises 19 residues. Trimming cost V 2 bases and J 1 base, with 20 bases left between them. The CDR3 sequence: CASSEEIAVYFLNTGELFF. The CDR3 DNA follows: TGCGCCAGCAGTGAGGAAATAGCCGTTTATTTCCTGAACACCGGGGAGCTGTTTTTT.

The chain recombines TRBV28 with TRBJ1-4; D remains ambiguous. V was pared by 7 bases and J by 11 bases, with 14 bases between. The CDR3 extends over 12 amino acids. Germline V gene sequence: CDR1 MDHEN, CDR2 SYDVKM. CDR3 DNA sequence: TGTGCCAGCAACTCTCGACGGGGTAAACTGTTTTTT. Its protein product is CASNSRRGKLFF.

The chain joins TRBV7-2 to TRBJ2-5; 14 nucleotides agree with TRBD2. Germline CDR1 is SGHTA and CDR2 is FQGNSA. V was pared by 5 bases and J by 5 bases, with 7 bases of the junction left unmatched. The CDR3 covers 16 residues. The CDR3 DNA reads as TGTGCCAGCAGCCCTTTGACTAGCGGGAGGGCCGAGACCCAGTACTTC. Encoded protein: CASSPLTSGRAETQYF. Variable domain in full (rest from reference TRBV7-2 and TRBJ2-5): GAGVSQSPSNKVTEKGKDVELRCDPISGHTALYWYRQSLGQGLEFLIYFQGNSAPDKSGLPSDRFSAERTGGSVSTLTIQRTQQEDSAVYLCASSPLTSGRAETQYFGPGTRLLVL.

The chain couples TRBV7-8 to TRBJ2-7; a possible D gene is TRBD1 (5 bases). Germline-derived CDR1 and CDR2 are SGHVS and FQNEAQ. Trimming took 2 bases from V and 2 from J, leaving 13 bases between them. The CDR3 contains 15 residues. Written as DNA, the CDR3 is TGTGCCAGCAGCTTAAGAGAAGGGGCAGCCTACGAGCAGTACTTC. It specifies CASSLREGAAYEQYF.

The J gene is TRBJ1-2, the V gene TRBV7-9; tentative D call: TRBD1 (5 bases). CDR1 and CDR2 (germline): SEHNR, FQNEAQ (reference sequence). Trimming took off 1 base at V and 2 bases at J, with 11 bases between the two ends. CDR3 length equals 15 residues. In nucleotides, the CDR3 is TGTGCCAGCAGCTTAGGGGGGGAGACGAACTATGGCTACACCTTC. Protein sequence: CASSLGGETNYGYTF.

The gene calls are TRBV6-1 and TRBJ1-2; 10 nucleotides line up with TRBD1. Germline V gene data show CDR1 as MNHNS and CDR2 as SASEGT. The CDR3 consists of 15 residues. V shed 6 bases, J shed 4 bases, and the junction held 8 bases outside the gene matches. This CDR3 reads CASRIRQGASYGYTF. In DNA form, the CDR3 reads TGTGCCAGCAGAATTAGACAGGGGGCATCCTATGGCTACACCTTC.

The chain combines TRBV6-1 with TRBJ2-6; 8 positions agree with TRBD1. The CDR3 spans 20 residues. Germline CDR1 is MNHNS and CDR2 is SASEGT. Germline trimming cut 4 bases from V and 1 base from J; bases unmatched to any gene: 15. In DNA form, the CDR3 reads TGTGCCAGCAGTGCCCAGGGGGCAGGGGGCTCGTTTTCTGGGGCCAACGTCCTGACTTTC. Translating it yields CASSAQGAGGSFSGANVLTF.

The chain links TRBV11-3 to TRBJ2-2; the match to TRBD2 covers 7 bases. V lost 1 base and J lost 5; bases outside the gene matches: 4. Germline loops: CDR1 SGHNT, CDR2 YENEEA. The CDR3 has 15 residues. This CDR3 is CASSLGSGETGELFF. The DNA for the CDR3 is TGTGCCAGCAGCTTAGGGAGCGGGGAAACCGGGGAGCTGTTTTTT.

The V and J genes are TRBV4-1 and TRBJ1-2; unclear D gene. The CDR3 totals 15 residues. V was cut by 4 bases and J by 4 bases, with 16 bases left in between. Germline V gene lookup returns CDR1 MGHRA and CDR2 YSYEKL. CDR3 protein: CASSLQDTGFYGYTF. DNA of the CDR3: TGCGCCAGCAGCCTCCAAGATACCGGGTTCTATGGCTACACCTTC.

This chain uses TRBV12-1 with TRBJ1-1; the D call of TRBD1 is as the table states it, not checked on the DNA. TRBV12-1 is shown as a pseudogene. The CDR3 totals 13 residues. CDR3 residues: CASSSGQHAEAFF. The DNA for the CDR3 is TGTGCCAGCAGCAGTGGACAGCACGCTGAAGCTTTCTTT.

The chain is built from TRBV5-6 and TRBJ1-2, with TRBD1 as a possible D gene (6 bases). This CDR3 region has 12 residues. V dropped 4 bases and J dropped 5 bases, with 9 bases sitting between them. CDR1 is SGHDT, CDR2 YYEEEE, per germline. The CDR3 DNA follows: TGTGCCAGCAGCCTACAGGGATATGGCTACACCTTC. Translating gives CASSLQGYGYTF.